The clone carrying this T cell receptor (beta chain) has only a few counts. Antigen: not known. V was pared by 9 bases and J by 8 bases, with 8 bases of the junction left unmatched. CDR1 is KGHDR, CDR2 SFDVKD, per germline. This CDR3 is built from 13 residues. Using its own MiXCR run on the 5' RACE reads, TCRdb lists one record per CDR3 protein. The sample holds around 220,000 distinct CDR3 sequences, 16% seen once. This record comes from a study of T-cell memory formation after mild COVID-19. Study-wide context: Clusters were largely donor specific. Points from the study as a whole: For contracting clones, CD4+ ones sat mainly in CM and EM, CD8+ in EMRA.

Material: PBMCs or a T cell subset sorted from them (not recorded which). This TCR was recovered from a man aged 18-30 years who had mild COVID-19 (a few samples of this study predate the infection). Cell type and time point are not known. The chain uses TRBV24-1 and TRBJ2-2; TRBD1 agrees at 7 bases. Here the CDR3 reads CATDRDVGGELFF. In DNA, the CDR3 is TGTGCCACCGACAGGGACGTAGGAGGGGAGCTGTTTTTT.